This TCR beta chain was sequenced during a study of technical replicates of blood from a handful of donors. This table comes from immunoSEQ multiplex PCR, and its TCRdb copy is limited to in-frame clones, with some not included. The table shows roughly 72,000 clones, with approximately 96% occurring only once. With 0 bases removed from V and 6 bases from J, the gap between germline ends came to 9 bases. The CDR3 is 14 residues long. CDR1 and CDR2 from the germline V gene are LNHDA and SQIVND (reference sequence). What was sequenced was T cells isolated from PBMCs. The TCR comes from a human donor in good health. The rearrangement uses TRBV19 and TRBJ1-5; possibly TRBD1 for D (5 bases). The CDR3 DNA reads as TGTGCCAGTAGTATAGATTTCGGGGGTCAGCCCCAGCATTTT. Translating it yields CASSIDFGGQPQHF.